The source of this T cell receptor (beta chain) is a study of shared clonotypes between healthy human individuals. Naive CD8 cells comprised CD45RO-negative, CCR7-positively selected cells, excluding terminally differentiated effector memory CD45RA+ cells. Profiled with immunoSEQ multiplex PCR; TCRdb holds only in-frame clones, not every one. Among about 1,800,000 clones listed, about 95% were seen once. Per germline, CDR1 SGHNT and CDR2 YENEEA. The CDR3 spans 15 residues. The V end was cut by 1 base, the J end by 8 bases, with 15 bases between. Material for sequencing was naive CD8+ T cells sorted from blood. This chain links TRBV11-3 with TRBJ2-1, with unresolved D. The sequence derives from a man aged 18 to 30 in good health. CDR3 loop: CASSLAGAEYDEQFF. CDR3 sequence (DNA): TGTGCCAGCAGCTTAGCTGGCGCCGAGTACGATGAGCAGTTCTTC.